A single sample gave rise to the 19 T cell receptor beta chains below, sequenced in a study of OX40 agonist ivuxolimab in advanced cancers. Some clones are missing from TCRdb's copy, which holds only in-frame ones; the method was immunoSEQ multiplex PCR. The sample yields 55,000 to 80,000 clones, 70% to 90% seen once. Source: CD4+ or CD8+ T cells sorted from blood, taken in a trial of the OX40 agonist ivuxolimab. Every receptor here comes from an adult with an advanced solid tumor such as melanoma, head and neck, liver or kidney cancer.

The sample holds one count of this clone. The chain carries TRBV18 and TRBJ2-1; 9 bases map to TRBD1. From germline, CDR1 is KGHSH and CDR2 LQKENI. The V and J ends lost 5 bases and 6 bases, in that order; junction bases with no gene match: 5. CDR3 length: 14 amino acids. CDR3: CASSEGQGGNEQFF. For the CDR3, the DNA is TGTGCCAGCTCAGAGGGACAGGGAGGCAATGAGCAGTTCTTC.

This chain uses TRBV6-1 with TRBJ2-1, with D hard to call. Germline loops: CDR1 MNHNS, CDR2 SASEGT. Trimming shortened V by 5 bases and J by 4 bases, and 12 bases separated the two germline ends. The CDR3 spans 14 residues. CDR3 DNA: TGTGCCAGCAGTTTTTCTGGGCGGTACAATGAGCAGTTCTTC. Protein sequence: CASSFSGRYNEQFF.

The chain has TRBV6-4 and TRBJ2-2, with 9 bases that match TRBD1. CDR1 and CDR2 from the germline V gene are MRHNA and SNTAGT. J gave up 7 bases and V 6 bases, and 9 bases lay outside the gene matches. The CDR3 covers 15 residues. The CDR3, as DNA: TGTGCCAGCAGGGCAACAGGGGGCTCCGGCGGGGAGCTGTTTTTT. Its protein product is CASRATGGSGGELFF.

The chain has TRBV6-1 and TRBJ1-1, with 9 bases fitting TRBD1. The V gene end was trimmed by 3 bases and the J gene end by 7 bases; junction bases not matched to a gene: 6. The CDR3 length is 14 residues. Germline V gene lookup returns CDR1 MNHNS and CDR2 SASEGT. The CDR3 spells CASSDPTGGNEAFF. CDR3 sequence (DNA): TGTGCCAGCAGTGACCCGACAGGGGGGAATGAAGCTTTCTTT.

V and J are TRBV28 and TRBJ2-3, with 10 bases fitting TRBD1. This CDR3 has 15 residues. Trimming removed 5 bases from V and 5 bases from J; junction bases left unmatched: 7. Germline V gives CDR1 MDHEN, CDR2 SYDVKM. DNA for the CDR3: TGTGCCAGCAGTCCTCGACAGGGGGCTGGAGATACGCAGTATTTT. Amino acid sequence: CASSPRQGAGDTQYF.

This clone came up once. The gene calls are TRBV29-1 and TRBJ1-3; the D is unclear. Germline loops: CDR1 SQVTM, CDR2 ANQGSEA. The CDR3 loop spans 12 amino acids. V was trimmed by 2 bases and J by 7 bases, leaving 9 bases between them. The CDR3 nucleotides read TGCAGCGTTGAACCCCGGCGGAACACCATATATTTT. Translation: CSVEPRRNTIYF.

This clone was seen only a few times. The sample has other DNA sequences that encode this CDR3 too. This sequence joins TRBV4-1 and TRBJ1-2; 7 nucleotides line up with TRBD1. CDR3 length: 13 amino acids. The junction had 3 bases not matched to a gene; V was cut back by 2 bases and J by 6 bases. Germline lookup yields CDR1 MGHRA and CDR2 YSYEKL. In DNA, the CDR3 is TGCGCCAGCAGCCAACTAACAGGGGATGGCTACACCTTC. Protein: CASSQLTGDGYTF.

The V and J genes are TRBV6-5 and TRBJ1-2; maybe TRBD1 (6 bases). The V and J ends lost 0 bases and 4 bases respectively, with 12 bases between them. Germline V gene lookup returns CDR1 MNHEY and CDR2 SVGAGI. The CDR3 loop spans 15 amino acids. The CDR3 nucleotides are TGTGCCAGCAGTTACTCGAGGGGGGGAGGCTATGGCTACACCTTC. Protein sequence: CASSYSRGGGYGYTF.

The CDR3 DNA follows: TGTGCCAGCAGCATTGACGACCACTCTGGAAACACCATATATTTT. This sequence encodes CASSIDDHSGNTIYF. This chain uses TRBV7-9 with TRBJ1-3; D not resolved. CDR1 is SEHNR, CDR2 FQNEAQ, per germline (reference sequence). Trimming removed 5 bases from V and 0 bases from J, with 11 bases in between. The CDR3 extends over 15 amino acids.

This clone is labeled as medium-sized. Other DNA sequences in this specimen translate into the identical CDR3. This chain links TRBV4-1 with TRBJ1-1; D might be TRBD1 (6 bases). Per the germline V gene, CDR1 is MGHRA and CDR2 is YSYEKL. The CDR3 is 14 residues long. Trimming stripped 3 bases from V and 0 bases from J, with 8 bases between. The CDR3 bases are TGCGCCAGCAGCCATGACAGGTTGAACACTGAAGCTTTCTTT. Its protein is CASSHDRLNTEAFF.

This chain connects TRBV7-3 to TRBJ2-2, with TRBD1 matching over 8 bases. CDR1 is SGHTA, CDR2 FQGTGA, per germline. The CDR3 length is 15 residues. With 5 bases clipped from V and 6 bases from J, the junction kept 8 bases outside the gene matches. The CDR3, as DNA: TGTGCCAGCAGCCCCCGGACAGGGAGGTCCGGGGAGCTGTTTTTT. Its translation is CASSPRTGRSGELFF.

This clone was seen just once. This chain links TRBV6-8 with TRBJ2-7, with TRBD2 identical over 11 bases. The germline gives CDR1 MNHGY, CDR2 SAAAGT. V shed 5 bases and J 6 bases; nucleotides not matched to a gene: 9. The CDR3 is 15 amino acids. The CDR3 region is CASSPISGGAGEQYF. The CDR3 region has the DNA TGTGCCAGCAGTCCAATTAGCGGGGGGGCCGGCGAGCAGTACTTC.

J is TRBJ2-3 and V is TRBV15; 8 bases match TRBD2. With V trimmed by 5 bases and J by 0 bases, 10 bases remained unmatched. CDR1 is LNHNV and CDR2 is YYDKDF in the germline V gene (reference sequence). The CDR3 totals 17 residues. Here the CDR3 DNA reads TGTGCCACCAGCCGACCCCGGGGGGGGCCTAGCACAGATACGCAGTATTTT. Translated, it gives CATSRPRGGPSTDTQYF.

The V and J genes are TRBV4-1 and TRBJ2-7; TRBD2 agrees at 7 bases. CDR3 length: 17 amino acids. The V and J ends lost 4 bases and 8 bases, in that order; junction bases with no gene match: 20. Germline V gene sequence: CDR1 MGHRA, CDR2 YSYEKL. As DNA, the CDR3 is TGCGCCAGCAGCCCCATCCGGAGAAGACTAGCCCTGTGGCAGCAGTACTTC. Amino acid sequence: CASSPIRRRLALWQQYF.

For the CDR3, the DNA is TGTGCCAGCAGAGGGGGCCACGAGCAGTACTTC. Its protein product is CASRGGHEQYF. This rearrangement joins TRBV28 to TRBJ2-7; 7 nucleotides line up with TRBD1. The CDR3 loop spans 11 amino acids. Germline CDR1 reads MDHEN; CDR2 reads SYDVKM. With V trimmed by 6 bases and J by 5 bases, 1 base remained unmatched.

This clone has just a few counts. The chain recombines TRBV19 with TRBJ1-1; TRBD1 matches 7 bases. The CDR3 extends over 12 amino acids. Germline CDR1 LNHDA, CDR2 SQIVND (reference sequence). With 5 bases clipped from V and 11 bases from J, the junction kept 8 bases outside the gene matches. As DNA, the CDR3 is TGTGCCAGTAGTCCCAGGGGGTTGGATGCTTTCTTT. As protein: CASSPRGLDAFF.

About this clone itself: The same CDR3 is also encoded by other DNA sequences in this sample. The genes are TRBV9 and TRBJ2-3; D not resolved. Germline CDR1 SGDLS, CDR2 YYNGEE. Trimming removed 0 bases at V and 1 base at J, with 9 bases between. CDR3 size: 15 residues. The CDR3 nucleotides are TGTGCCAGCAGCGTAGGGGGTCTCGGCACAGATACGCAGTATTTT. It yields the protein CASSVGGLGTDTQYF.

Here the CDR3 DNA reads TGTGCCAGCAGTCTACGGACCCAAGAGACCCAGTACTTC. Protein sequence: CASSLRTQETQYF. The rearrangement joins TRBV27 to TRBJ2-5; D ambiguous. This CDR3 region has 13 residues. V lost 5 bases to trimming and J lost 1 base, with 8 bases between them. Per the germline V gene, CDR1 is MNHEY and CDR2 is SMNVEV (reference sequence).

As DNA, the CDR3 is TGTGCCAGCAGTTCGGACCAAGACAATGAGCAGTTCTTC. It yields the protein CASSSDQDNEQFF. The chain couples TRBV7-7 to TRBJ2-1; D remains unclear. Trimming left V 6 bases short and J 5 bases short, with 11 bases between. Germline CDR1 SSHAT, CDR2 FNYEAQ (reference sequence). The CDR3 runs to 13 residues.